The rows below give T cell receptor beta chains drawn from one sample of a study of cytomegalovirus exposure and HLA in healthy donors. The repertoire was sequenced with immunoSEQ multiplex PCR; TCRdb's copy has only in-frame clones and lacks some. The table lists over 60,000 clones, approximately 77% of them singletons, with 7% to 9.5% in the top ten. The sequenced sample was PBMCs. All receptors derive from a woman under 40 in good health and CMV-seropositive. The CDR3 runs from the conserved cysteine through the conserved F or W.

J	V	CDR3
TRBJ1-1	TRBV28	CASSPGRGVDTEAFF
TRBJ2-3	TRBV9	CASSTTGRSTDTQYF
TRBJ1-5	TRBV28	CASSLDRFDQPQHF
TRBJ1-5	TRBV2	CASSDKLRRQGAGNQPQHF
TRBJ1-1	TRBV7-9	CASSGRGGAGTEAFF
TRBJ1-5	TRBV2	CASSEDLGNQPQHF
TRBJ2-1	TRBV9	CASSPRWGGDEQFF
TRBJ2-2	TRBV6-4	CASSEEAGDTGELFF
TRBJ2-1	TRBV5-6	CASSLPGGGGEQFF
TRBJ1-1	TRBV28	CASSSGTGHTEAFF
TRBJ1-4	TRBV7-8	CASSTYRGGEKLFF
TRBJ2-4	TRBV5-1	CASSLGRAGKNIQYF
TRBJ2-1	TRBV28	CASLNLRLAGYNEQFF
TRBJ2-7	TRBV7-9	CASSLFADRSSYEQYF
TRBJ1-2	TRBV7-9	CASSHGTGGYGYTF
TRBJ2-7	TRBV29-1	CSVPGQGFPYEQYF
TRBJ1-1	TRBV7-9	CASSLGGTGDTEAFF
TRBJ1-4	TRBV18	CASSPRQGRTEGQFF
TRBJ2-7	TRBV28	CASSPGQGEYEQYF
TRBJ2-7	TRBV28	CASSPQRARLGYEQYF
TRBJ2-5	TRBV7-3	CASSPQGGLETQYF
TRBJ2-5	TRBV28	CASSWSTPGLAGVETQYF
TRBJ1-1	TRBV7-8	CASSSSRDTEAFF
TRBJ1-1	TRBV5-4	CASSSARQDLNTEAFF
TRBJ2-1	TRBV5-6	CASSSAGLAGPSSYNEQFF
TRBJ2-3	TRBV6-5	CASQQGSTDTQYF
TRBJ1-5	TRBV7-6	CASSRLGQGASSNQPQHF
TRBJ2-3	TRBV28	CASSLTPSGSTDTQYF
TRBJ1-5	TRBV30	CAWSGGQGNQPQHF
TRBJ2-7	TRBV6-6	CASSYSRRDSYEQYF
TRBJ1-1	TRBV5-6	CASLGGVGPEAFF
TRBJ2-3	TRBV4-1	CASSHAQLAGQDTQYF
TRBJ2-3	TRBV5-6	CASSLVPAGLLASTDTQYF
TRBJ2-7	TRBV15	CATSRQAGTGGYEQYF
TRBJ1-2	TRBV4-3	CASSHSRAGTGGAEGYTF
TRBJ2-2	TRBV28	CASSRQVNTGELFF
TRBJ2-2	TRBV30	CAWSVNQAGGELFF
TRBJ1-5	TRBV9	CASSVGQADQPQHF
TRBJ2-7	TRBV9	CASSAGGHYEQYF
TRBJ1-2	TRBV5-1	CASSLDPFSNYGYTF
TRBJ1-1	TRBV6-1	CASSEIHGAGGGTEAFF
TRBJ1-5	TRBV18	CASSGGYQPQHF
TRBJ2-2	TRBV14	CASSLKRSTGELFF
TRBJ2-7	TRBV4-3	CASSRLGAYEQYF
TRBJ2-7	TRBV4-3	CASSQAGTGYEQCF
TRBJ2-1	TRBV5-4	CASSFPSGSSYNEQFF
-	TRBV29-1	CSVEGGAGIDEQYF
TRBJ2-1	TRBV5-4	CASSRDRQSSSYNEQFF
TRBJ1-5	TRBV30	CAWSVGGGQPQHF